This note documents a single T cell receptor beta chain sequence. Source study methods: How many nucleated cells were present was estimated from reference gene primer amplification. TCRdb's table, derived via immunoSEQ multiplex PCR, lists solely in-frame clones and lacks some. That table supplies the V and J calls and clone size; D and trimming were determined from the DNA. In the table there are some 83,000 clones, around 81% of which are singletons. Per germline, CDR1 MDHEN and CDR2 SYDVKM. The CDR3 length is 12 residues. Trimming stripped 10 bases from V and 2 bases from J, with 11 bases between. This record belongs to a study of blood T cell repertoires in COVID-19. Overall study context: The United States, Italy and Spain were the sources of the acute and convalescent COVID-19 samples. PBMCs, B-cell-depleted T cells, or T cells provided the cDNA or gDNA that made up the material.

The chain joins TRBV28 to TRBJ1-2; no firm D call. This TCR was sampled from a man older than 75 with acute or convalescent COVID-19. The sequenced sample consisted of peripheral blood. CDR3 amino acids: CATSVLNYGYTF. In DNA, the CDR3 is TGTGCCACCTCCGTCCTCAACTATGGCTACACCTTC.